Listed here are 26 T cell receptor beta chains from one sample, sequenced in a study of early T cells in non-severe SARS-CoV-2 infection. TCRdb independently ran MiXCR on the 5' RACE reads; one entry per CDR3 protein. The data show tens of thousands of distinct CDR3 sequences, about 15% seen once. The specimen was whole blood, collected at baseline. These TCRs come from an adult who was a healthcare worker with PCR-confirmed SARS-CoV-2 infection or an uninfected control (not recorded which).

This chain links TRBV7-9 with TRBJ2-3; D remains unclear. The V gene lost 5 bases and the J gene lost 5 bases, with 8 bases spanning the gap. The CDR3 runs 12 residues. CDR1 and CDR2 (germline): SEHNR, FQNEAQ (reference sequence). CDR3 sequence (DNA): TGTGCCAGCAGCCCTTATGGAGATACGCAGTATTTT. It codes for CASSPYGDTQYF.

This clonotype has more than one count but fewer than ten. This sequence joins TRBV7-3 and TRBJ2-1; unclear D gene. Per germline, CDR1 SGHTA and CDR2 FQGTGA. Trimming took 1 base from V and 5 from J, leaving 6 bases between them. This CDR3 spans 13 amino acids. As DNA, the CDR3 is TGTGCCAGCAGCTTAAGTATAGACAATGAGCAGTTCTTC. This translates into CASSLSIDNEQFF.

There are many counts of this clonotype. CDR3: CASSLSDTGTGYTEAFF. The CDR3 coding sequence is TGTGCCAGCAGTTTATCCGATACCGGGACAGGGTACACTGAAGCTTTCTTT. This sequence joins TRBV28 and TRBJ1-1; 9 nucleotides match TRBD1. The CDR3 runs 17 residues. Germline V gene lookup returns CDR1 MDHEN and CDR2 SYDVKM. J lost 3 bases, V lost 1 base, and 9 bases had no gene match.

This clonotype has only a few counts. This chain links TRBV5-1 with TRBJ2-1; 8 nucleotides match TRBD2. The CDR3 extends over 16 amino acids. Germline loops: CDR1 SGHRS, CDR2 YFSETQ. V was clipped by 0 bases and J by 7 bases; unmatched bases: 9. CDR3 sequence reads: CASSLASAGVGNEQFF. Written as DNA, the CDR3 is TGCGCCAGCAGCTTGGCTTCAGCGGGAGTGGGTAATGAGCAGTTCTTC.

This clonotype was detected many times. The rearrangement joins TRBV30 to TRBJ2-6; D remains unclear. V was clipped by 4 bases and J by 2 bases, with 9 bases between them. CDR3 length: 14 residues. Per the germline V gene, CDR1 is GTSNPN and CDR2 is SVGIG (reference sequence). The CDR3 region has the DNA TGTGCCTGGATGGCAGCCCCTGGGGCCAACGTCCTGACTTTC. Its translation is CAWMAAPGANVLTF.

V and J are TRBV18 and TRBJ2-1, with 8 bases aligning to TRBD2. Germline trimming cut 3 bases from V and 7 bases from J; bases unmatched to any gene: 14. Per germline, CDR1 KGHSH and CDR2 LQKENI. The CDR3 covers 17 residues. The CDR3 bases are TGTGCCAGCTCACCCGCGGGGGGATTATCAGGTCGGAATGAGCAGTTCTTC. It yields the protein CASSPAGGLSGRNEQFF. Filled out from reference TRBV18 and TRBJ2-1, the complete variable domain reads NAGVMQNPRHLVRRRGQEARLRCSPMKGHSHVYWYRQLPEEGLKFMVYLQKENIIDESGMPKERFSAEFPKEGPSILRIQQVVRGDSAAYFCASSPAGGLSGRNEQFFGPGTRLTVL.

This clonotype was observed many times. The chain couples TRBV20-1 to TRBJ2-5; TRBD1 matches at 10 bases. This CDR3 has 15 residues. V gave up 3 bases and J gave up 4 bases; unmatched junction bases: 8. The germline V gene has CDR1 DFQATT and CDR2 SNEGSKA (reference sequence). The CDR3 nucleotides are TGCAGTGCTAGGGGGACAGGGGCTCGATTAGAGACCCAGTACTTC. Its protein product is CSARGTGARLETQYF.

The CDR3 coding sequence is TGTGCCAGCAGTTTACGGACAGGCGTCGAAGCTTTCTTT. Its protein product is CASSLRTGVEAFF. V is TRBV27 and J is TRBJ1-1; 7 bases align to TRBD1. CDR1 and CDR2 from the germline V gene are MNHEY and SMNVEV (reference sequence). Trimming removed 2 bases from V and 8 bases from J; junction bases left unmatched: 5. The CDR3 runs to 13 residues.

V gene TRBV28 combines with J gene TRBJ1-4; 8 bases fit TRBD1. Germline V gene data show CDR1 as MDHEN and CDR2 as SYDVKM. The CDR3 length is 14 residues. V shed 7 bases, J shed 8 bases, and the junction held 9 bases outside the gene matches. This CDR3 is CASTSGGVREKLFF. CDR3 bases: TGTGCCAGCACATCAGGGGGCGTAAGGGAAAAACTGTTTTTT.

This clonotype was counted only a few times. The V gene is TRBV18, the J gene TRBJ2-3, with 9 positions matching TRBD2. Looked up from germline, CDR1 is KGHSH and CDR2 is LQKENI. The CDR3 is 15 amino acids. The V and J ends lost 3 bases and 5 bases, in that order; junction bases with no gene match: 6. The CDR3 DNA sequence: TGTGCCAGCTCACCCGGGCTAGCGGGACGAGATACGCAGTATTTT. Protein product: CASSPGLAGRDTQYF.

This clonotype was seen a handful of times. The gene calls are TRBV28 and TRBJ1-5; D is ambiguous. This CDR3 spans 15 amino acids. Trimming stripped 6 bases from V and 0 bases from J, with 12 bases between. Germline V gene lookup returns CDR1 MDHEN and CDR2 SYDVKM. The CDR3 region is CASRFRGYSNQPQHF. The CDR3 nucleotides are TGTGCCAGCAGGTTCAGAGGATATAGCAATCAGCCCCAGCATTTT.

The CDR3 DNA sequence: TGCGCCAGCAGCGACCGGCTCACAGATACGCAGTATTTT. Encoded protein: CASSDRLTDTQYF. The chain links TRBV5-1 to TRBJ2-3; the D is unclear. Trimming stripped 4 bases from V and 2 bases from J, with 8 bases between. Germline V gene sequence: CDR1 SGHRS, CDR2 YFSETQ. This CDR3 has 13 residues.

This clonotype has just a few counts. The rearrangement links TRBV6-2 or TRBV6-3 to TRBJ2-1; 8 nucleotides agree with TRBD2. V was clipped by 2 bases and J by 10 bases; unmatched bases: 10. The CDR3 totals 15 residues. Germline V gives CDR1 MNHEY, CDR2 SVGEGT. The CDR3 DNA reads as TGTGCCAGCAGTTACCGAAGCGGGAGAGCGGGGGAGCAGTTCTTC. It encodes CASSYRSGRAGEQFF.

The genes are TRBV7-2 and TRBJ1-2; D may be TRBD1 (5 bases). Looked up from germline, CDR1 is SGHTA and CDR2 is FQGNSA. V lost 5 bases and J 4 bases, leaving 14 bases between the germline ends. This CDR3 has 14 amino acids. The CDR3 coding sequence is TGTGCCAGCAGCCTAACCGGGACCCTCTATGGCTACACCTTC. It specifies CASSLTGTLYGYTF. Drawing the rest from reference TRBV7-2 and TRBJ1-2, the complete variable domain is GAGVSQSPSNKVTEKGKDVELRCDPISGHTALYWYRQSLGQGLEFLIYFQGNSAPDKSGLPSDRFSAERTGGSVSTLTIQRTQQEDSAVYLCASSLTGTLYGYTFGSGTRLTVV.

This clonotype was seen more than once but under ten times. This chain uses TRBV21-1 with TRBJ1-5; the DNA was not compared with TRBD1, the D call given in the table. TRBV21-1 is noted as a pseudogene. There are 15 residues in the CDR3. The CDR3 DNA sequence: TGTGCCAGCAGCAAAACCGGCAGGGGAAATCAGCCCCAGCATTTT. Residues: CASSKTGRGNQPQHF.

This clonotype occurred a few times. The chain joins TRBV20-1 to TRBJ2-5; the match to TRBD2 covers 10 bases. Germline V gene data show CDR1 as DFQATT and CDR2 as SNEGSKA (reference sequence). CDR3 length: 15 amino acids. The V and J ends lost 0 bases and 2 bases, in that order; junction bases with no gene match: 3. The DNA for the CDR3 is TGCAGTGCTAGAGACCCTAGCGGGAGACAAGAGACCCAGTACTTC. Its translation: CSARDPSGRQETQYF.

At least ten counts were recorded for this clonotype. The V call is TRBV7-2, the J call TRBJ1-5, with no clear D. Germline V gene sequence: CDR1 SGHTA, CDR2 FQGNSA. Trimming removed 5 bases at V and 5 bases at J, with 10 bases between. The CDR3 extends over 13 amino acids. The CDR3 coding sequence is TGTGCCAGCAGCCTCCAGTATGATCAGCCCCAGCATTTT. Protein product: CASSLQYDQPQHF.

This clonotype was observed a handful of times. The V gene is TRBV7-9, the J gene TRBJ2-1; D uncertain. V was shortened by 2 bases and J by 2 bases, with 13 bases between the two germline ends. Germline loops: CDR1 SEHNR, CDR2 FQNEAQ (reference sequence). This CDR3 comprises 16 residues. CDR3 nucleotides: TGTGCCAGCAGCTTACCAGCCGGACCCCCCTACAATGAGCAGTTCTTC. This gives the protein CASSLPAGPPYNEQFF.

The rearrangement joins TRBV11-2 to TRBJ2-1; D is perhaps TRBD2 (5 bases). This CDR3 has 16 amino acids. Between the trimmed V and J ends, which lost 3 bases and 9 bases, there was a span of 21 bases. Per the germline V gene, CDR1 is SGHAT and CDR2 is FQNNGV. This chain's CDR3 is CASSFPGISSPTEQFF. The CDR3 region has the DNA TGTGCCAGCAGCTTCCCCGGGATTTCATCCCCTACTGAGCAGTTCTTC. Combining the CDR3 with reference TRBV11-2 and TRBJ2-1 gives the whole variable domain EAGVAQSPRYKIIEKRQSVAFWCNPISGHATLYWYQQILGQGPKLLIQFQNNGVVDDSQLPKDRFSAERLKGVDSTLKIQPAKLEDSAVYLCASSFPGISSPTEQFFGPGTRLTVL.

This clonotype showed up just a few times. This sequence joins TRBV3-1 and TRBJ2-2, with 13 bases identical to TRBD2. Trimming took 4 bases from V and 5 from J; bases not matched to a gene: 10. This CDR3 contains 18 residues. CDR1 is LGHDT, CDR2 YNNKEL, per germline (reference sequence). Here the CDR3 DNA reads TGTGCCAGCAGCCCACCCCGGACTAGCGGGAGAGAAACCGGGGAGCTGTTTTTT. It is translated as CASSPPRTSGRETGELFF.

This clonotype has just a few counts. The rearrangement links TRBV7-9 to TRBJ1-4; unclear D gene. Trimming pared 2 bases from V and 8 bases from J, leaving 15 bases between. This CDR3 comprises 15 residues. Germline V gene data show CDR1 as SEHNR and CDR2 as FQNEAQ (reference sequence). The DNA of the CDR3 is TGTGCCAGCAGCTTATCGGGAGGACTGCAGGAAAAACTGTTTTTT. This encodes CASSLSGGLQEKLFF.

The table lists this clonotype with many counts. The gene calls are TRBV28 and TRBJ2-7; 9 bases agree with TRBD2. The CDR3 sequence is 16 residues long. Germline V CDR1 and CDR2: MDHEN, SYDVKM. V trimming: 3 bases; J trimming: 3 bases; junction bases outside the gene matches: 9. DNA of the CDR3: TGTGCCAGCAGTTTTCTCGGACTAGCGCAGTACTACGAGCAGTACTTC. It translates to CASSFLGLAQYYEQYF.

The V gene is TRBV20-1, the J gene TRBJ2-1, with TRBD2 matching 11 bases. CDR1 is DFQATT, CDR2 SNEGSKA, per germline (reference sequence). The J segment lost 10 bases and the V segment lost 5 bases, leaving 10 bases of the junction unmatched. This CDR3 contains 14 residues. This CDR3 reads CSAPFVAGGKEQFF. DNA of the CDR3: TGCAGTGCTCCCTTCGTAGCGGGAGGGAAGGAGCAGTTCTTC.

This clonotype was seen repeatedly, ten times or more. The chain is built from TRBV20-1 and TRBJ2-6, with D possibly called TRBD1 or TRBD2 (6 bases each). The length of the CDR3 is 13 residues. Trimming cost V 7 bases and J 2 bases, with 9 bases left between them. The germline V gene encodes CDR1 DFQATT and CDR2 SNEGSKA (reference sequence). The CDR3 region is CSGGGPGANVLTF. Here the CDR3 DNA reads TGCAGTGGAGGGGGGCCTGGGGCCAACGTCCTGACTTTC.

This chain links TRBV30 with TRBJ1-1; D is ambiguous. V was cut by 0 bases and J by 1 base, with 6 bases left in between. From germline, CDR1 is GTSNPN and CDR2 SVGIG (reference sequence). CDR3 length equals 13 residues. The CDR3 sequence is CAWSVRRNTEAFF. DNA for the CDR3: TGTGCCTGGAGTGTACGGCGGAACACTGAAGCTTTCTTT.

The genes are TRBV12-3 or TRBV12-4 and TRBJ1-1; no reliable D call. Trimming stripped 3 bases from V and 3 bases from J, with 8 bases between. The CDR3 extends over 13 amino acids. CDR3 coding DNA: TGTGCCAGCAGTTTGGTAACTTACACTGAAGCTTTCTTT. Encoded protein: CASSLVTYTEAFF.